This entry lists 19 T cell receptor beta chains sequenced from one sample in a study of graft-versus-host responses after intestinal transplantation. TCRdb's table, derived via immunoSEQ multiplex PCR, lists solely in-frame clones and lacks some. The sample lists approximately 100,000 clones; about 83% were seen once. This sample comprised PBMCs, obtained 255 days after intestinal transplant. These TCRs come from a human patient who received an intestinal transplant, so some T cells may come from the graft donor.

For this clone: Compared with germline, one end of the junction differs, possibly owing to a read error. The chain carries TRBV5-1 and TRBJ1-2; a weak D match, TRBD1 (5 bases). The CDR3 sequence is 15 residues long. Germline values: CDR1 SGHRS, CDR2 YFSETQ. As DNA, the CDR3 is TGCGCCAGCAGCCCGGGAACCGGGACGGACTATGGCCACACCTTC. Translation gives CASSPGTGTDYGHTF.

This chain joins TRBV28 and TRBJ2-7, with D uncertain. V lost 1 base, J lost 6 bases, and 7 bases lay in between. The CDR3 has 12 residues. Germline V gene lookup returns CDR1 MDHEN and CDR2 SYDVKM. CDR3 residues: CASSLSGREQYF. The CDR3 bases are TGTGCCAGCAGTTTATCAGGTCGCGAGCAGTACTTC. Drawing the rest from reference TRBV28 and TRBJ2-7, the complete variable domain is DVKVTQSSRYLVKRTGEKVFLECVQDMDHENMFWYRQDPGLGLRLIYFSYDVKMKEKGDIPEGYSVSREKKERFSLILESASTNQTSMYLCASSLSGREQYFGPGTRLTVT.

The chain links TRBV10-3 to TRBJ2-6; D is uncertain. The CDR3 sequence is 13 residues long. Between the trimmed V and J ends, which lost 6 bases and 1 base, there was a span of 4 bases. Germline values: CDR1 ENHRY, CDR2 SYGVKD. The DNA for the CDR3 is TGTGCCATCAGAGGTTCTGGGGCCAACGTCCTGACTTTC. Amino acid sequence: CAIRGSGANVLTF.

This clone has only one observation. The CDR3 loop reads CASSEGLQNPYNEQFF. The DNA for the CDR3 is TGTGCCAGCAGTGAAGGACTACAAAACCCGTACAATGAGCAGTTCTTC. The V gene is TRBV25-1, the J gene TRBJ2-1, with D maybe TRBD2 (6 bases). Trimming removed 2 bases at V and 4 bases at J, with 15 bases between. The CDR3 length is 16 residues. Germline V gene sequence: CDR1 MGHDK, CDR2 SYGVNS.

This clone was seen only a few times. V is TRBV28 and J is TRBJ1-2; D unclear. The length of the CDR3 is 13 residues. Germline CDR1 reads MDHEN; CDR2 reads SYDVKM. V lost 3 bases to trimming and J lost 5 bases, with 10 bases between them. The CDR3, as DNA: TGTGCCAGCAGTTTGGGTGGGTCTTATGGCTACACCTTC. It specifies CASSLGGSYGYTF.

V usage is TRBV7-2 and J usage is TRBJ1-5, with 9 positions matching TRBD1. The CDR3 consists of 15 residues. CDR1 and CDR2 from the germline V gene are SGHTA and FQGNSA. V lost 2 bases and J lost 8; bases outside the gene matches: 7. CDR3 sequence reads: CASSLQYRGPEPQHF. The CDR3 region has the DNA TGTGCCAGCAGCTTACAATACAGGGGGCCTGAGCCCCAGCATTTT. Complete variable domain (other parts from reference TRBV7-2 and TRBJ1-5): GAGVSQSPSNKVTEKGKDVELRCDPISGHTALYWYRQSLGQGLEFLIYFQGNSAPDKSGLPSDRFSAERTGGSVSTLTIQRTQQEDSAVYLCASSLQYRGPEPQHFGDGTRLSIL.

The chain has TRBV28 and TRBJ2-5; D unclear. The DNA end favors TRBJ2-7, so the J call may be wrong. This CDR3 contains 13 residues. The V gene's germline CDR1 is MDHEN and CDR2 SYDVKM. The CDR3 DNA sequence: TGTGCCAGCAGCCTGAGTCAGGCCTACGAGCAGTACTTC. Its protein product is CASSLSQAYEQYF.

The V gene is TRBV29-1, the J gene TRBJ2-7, with D possibly TRBD2 on 6 matching bases. Trimming removed 4 bases at V and 1 base at J, with 11 bases between. The V gene's germline CDR1 is SQVTM and CDR2 ANQGSEA. CDR3 size: 13 residues. CDR3 region: CSVAEGGSYEQYV. As DNA, the CDR3 is TGCAGCGTTGCTGAGGGAGGATCCTACGAGCAGTACGTC.

The chain employs TRBV9 and TRBJ2-3; 7 nucleotides agree with TRBD2. The CDR3 consists of 15 residues. Germline CDR1 is SGDLS and CDR2 is YYNGEE. V lost 4 bases to trimming and J lost 7 bases; unmatched junction nucleotides: 12. The CDR3: CASSPSAGVRNTQYF. Here the CDR3 DNA reads TGTGCCAGCAGCCCTTCGGCGGGGGTGAGAAATACGCAGTATTTT.

This clone was seen only once. The chain recombines TRBV30 with TRBJ2-3; possibly TRBD2 for D (7 bases). Germline V lookup: CDR1 GTSNPN, CDR2 SVGIG (reference sequence). This CDR3 is 14 amino acids long. V was trimmed by 5 bases and J by 0 bases, leaving 12 bases between them. The CDR3 DNA reads TGTGCCTGGGGGGGGGCCATTAGCACAGATACGCAGTATTTT. Protein: CAWGGAISTDTQYF.

The chain employs TRBV2 and TRBJ2-2; 8 nucleotides line up with TRBD2. After removal of 4 bases from V and 4 bases from J, the junction contained 5 bases not matched to a gene. The germline gives CDR1 SNHLY, CDR2 FYNNEI. The CDR3 contains 15 residues. CDR3 protein: CASSGGGLGTGELFF. The CDR3 DNA reads as TGTGCCAGCAGTGGCGGGGGGCTGGGCACCGGGGAGCTGTTTTTT.

The table lists this clone with a few counts. This chain links TRBV15 with TRBJ1-2; 8 nucleotides match TRBD1. The germline V gene has CDR1 LNHNV and CDR2 YYDKDF (reference sequence). CDR3 length equals 15 residues. J was trimmed by 0 bases and V by 1 base; bases with no gene match: 1. The CDR3 sequence: CATSRGTGSNYGYTF. The DNA for the CDR3 is TGTGCCACCAGCAGAGGGACAGGGTCTAACTATGGCTACACCTTC. Supplemented by reference TRBV15 and TRBJ1-2, the full variable domain reads DAMVIQNPRYQVTQFGKPVTLSCSQTLNHNVMYWYQQKSSQAPKLLFHYYDKDFNNEADTPDNFQSRRPNTSFCFLDIRSPGLGDTAMYLCATSRGTGSNYGYTFGSGTRLTVV.

This chain uses TRBV29-1 with TRBJ1-1; D is unclear. The CDR3 contains 14 residues. The ends were cut back, 4 bases at V and 2 bases at J, with 14 bases in the middle. Per germline, CDR1 SQVTM and CDR2 ANQGSEA. The CDR3 nucleotides are TGCAGCGTTGTCCCACCAGGAGTAAACACTGAAGCTTTCTTT. Translation gives CSVVPPGVNTEAFF.

The V and J genes are TRBV5-6 and TRBJ1-2; D might be TRBD1 (5 bases). Trimming removed 6 bases at V and 4 bases at J, with 16 bases between. The length of the CDR3 is 14 residues. CDR1 SGHDT and CDR2 YYEEEE come from the germline V gene. CDR3 protein: CASTSPGGIYGYTF. In DNA form, the CDR3 reads TGTGCCAGCACCTCTCCGGGGGGTATCTATGGCTACACCTTC.

J is TRBJ2-2 and V is TRBV19; 7 positions agree with TRBD1. The germline CDR1 and CDR2 sequences are LNHDA and SQIVND (reference sequence). There are 14 residues in the CDR3. V lost 8 bases, J lost 4 bases, and 7 bases stayed unmatched. CDR3 sequence reads: CASRWDSSTGELFF. The CDR3 DNA sequence: TGTGCCAGTCGCTGGGACAGTTCCACCGGGGAGCTGTTTTTT.

V usage is TRBV6-4 and J usage is TRBJ2-2; 10 bases align to TRBD1. This CDR3 contains 17 residues. Trimming took 2 bases from V and 2 from J; bases not matched to a gene: 5. Germline V gene lookup returns CDR1 MRHNA and CDR2 SNTAGT. Here the CDR3 DNA reads TGTGCCAGCAGTGACCGACAGGGGGCAGATAACACCGGGGAGCTGTTTTTT. Translating gives CASSDRQGADNTGELFF.

J is TRBJ2-1 and V is TRBV30, with 9 positions matching TRBD2. The CDR3 runs to 16 residues. Trimming removed 0 bases from V and 7 bases from J; junction bases left unmatched: 10. Germline-derived CDR1 and CDR2 are GTSNPN and SVGIG (reference sequence). The CDR3, as DNA: TGTGCCTGGAGTGTATTGCGGGGGGGCCCCCGGAATGAGCAGTTCTTC. Protein product: CAWSVLRGGPRNEQFF.

This chain links TRBV28 with TRBJ1-1, with D uncertain. The CDR3 spans 11 residues. Germline lookup yields CDR1 MDHEN and CDR2 SYDVKM. Trimming took 3 bases from V and 11 from J, leaving 10 bases between them. This chain's CDR3 is CASSFDGGAFF. The CDR3 DNA follows: TGTGCCAGCAGTTTCGACGGAGGGGCTTTCTTT.

The count of this clone is one. The J gene is TRBJ1-4, the V gene TRBV14, with TRBD1 identical over 8 bases. The CDR3 has 17 amino acids. The germline gives CDR1 SGHDN, CDR2 FVKESK. The V segment lost 0 bases and the J segment 6 bases; nucleotides outside the gene matches: 9. The CDR3 spells CASSQDLVVDRDEKLFF. The DNA for the CDR3 is TGTGCCAGCAGCCAAGATCTGGTGGTGGACAGGGATGAAAAACTGTTTTTT.